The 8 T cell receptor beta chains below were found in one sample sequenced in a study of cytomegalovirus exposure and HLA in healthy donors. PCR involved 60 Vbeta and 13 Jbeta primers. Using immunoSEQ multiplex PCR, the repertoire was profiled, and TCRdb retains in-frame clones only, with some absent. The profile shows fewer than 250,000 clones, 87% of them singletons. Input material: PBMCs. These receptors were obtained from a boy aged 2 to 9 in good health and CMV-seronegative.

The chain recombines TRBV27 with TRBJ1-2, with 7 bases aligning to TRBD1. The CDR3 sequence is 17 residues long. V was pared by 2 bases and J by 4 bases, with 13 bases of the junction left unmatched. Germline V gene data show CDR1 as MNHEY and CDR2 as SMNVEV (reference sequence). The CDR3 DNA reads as TGTGCCAGCAGTTTACCCCTGACAGGGACTCGGCTCTATGGCTACACCTTC. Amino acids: CASSLPLTGTRLYGYTF.

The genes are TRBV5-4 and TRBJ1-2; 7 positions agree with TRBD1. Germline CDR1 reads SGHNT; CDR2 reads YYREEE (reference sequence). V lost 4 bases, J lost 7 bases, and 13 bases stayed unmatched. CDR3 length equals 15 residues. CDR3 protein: CASSPKTGRDGGYTF. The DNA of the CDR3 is TGTGCCAGCAGCCCAAAGACAGGGAGAGATGGTGGCTACACCTTC.

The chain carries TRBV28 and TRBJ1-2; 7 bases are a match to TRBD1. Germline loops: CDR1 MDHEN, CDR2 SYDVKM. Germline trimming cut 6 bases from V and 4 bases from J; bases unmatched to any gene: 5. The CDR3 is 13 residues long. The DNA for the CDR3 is TGTGCCAGCAGAAAGGGGGCAGGCTATGGCTACACCTTC. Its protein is CASRKGAGYGYTF.

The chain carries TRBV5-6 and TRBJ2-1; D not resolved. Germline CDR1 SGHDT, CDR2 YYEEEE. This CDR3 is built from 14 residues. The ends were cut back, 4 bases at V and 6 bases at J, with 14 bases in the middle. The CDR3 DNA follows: TGTGCCAGCAGCCTCGAGGCTGCATTCAATGAGCAGTTCTTC. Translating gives CASSLEAAFNEQFF.

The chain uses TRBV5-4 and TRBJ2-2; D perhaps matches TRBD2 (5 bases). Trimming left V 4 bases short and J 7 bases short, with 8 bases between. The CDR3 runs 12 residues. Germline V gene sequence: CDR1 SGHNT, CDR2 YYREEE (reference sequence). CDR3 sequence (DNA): TGTGCCAGCAGCACCGAGGGCGGGGAGCTGTTTTTT. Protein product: CASSTEGGELFF.

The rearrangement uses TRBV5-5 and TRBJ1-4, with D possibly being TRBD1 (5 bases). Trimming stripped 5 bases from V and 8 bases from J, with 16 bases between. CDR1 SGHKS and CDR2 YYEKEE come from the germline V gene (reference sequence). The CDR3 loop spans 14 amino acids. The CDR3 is CASRTAGQSEKLFF. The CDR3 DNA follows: TGTGCCAGCAGGACAGCGGGGCAGAGCGAAAAACTGTTTTTT.

The CDR3 nucleotides are TGTGCCAGCAGCGTAGGCAGGGCTAGCACAGATACGCAGTATTTT. Translating it yields CASSVGRASTDTQYF. The rearrangement joins TRBV9 to TRBJ2-3, with a tentative D call TRBD1 (5 bases). There are 15 residues in the CDR3. Germline V lookup: CDR1 SGDLS, CDR2 YYNGEE. The V end lost 0 bases, the J end lost 0 bases, and 8 bases lay between the germline ends.

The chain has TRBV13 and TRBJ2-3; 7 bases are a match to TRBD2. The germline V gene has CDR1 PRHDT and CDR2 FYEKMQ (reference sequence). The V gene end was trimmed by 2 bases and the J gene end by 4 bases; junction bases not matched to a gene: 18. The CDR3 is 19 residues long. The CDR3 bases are TGTGCCAGCAGCTTAAGGGCCCCCCGCTGGCGGGGGAGGGCAGATACGCAGTATTTT. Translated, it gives CASSLRAPRWRGRADTQYF.